This TCR beta chain comes out of a study of patients and donors after allogeneic stem cell transplantation. The germline V gene has CDR1 SGHNT and CDR2 YENEEA. J gave up 9 bases and V 5 bases, and 8 bases lay outside the gene matches. This CDR3 is 16 amino acids long. TCRdb re-called the RT-PCR reads through MiXCR, storing one row per CDR3 protein. The table lists 200,000 to 250,000 distinct CDR3 sequences, about 14% of them singletons. Sequencing was done on a sample of blood, either unsorted or a sorted T cell fraction (not recorded which). This TCR was recovered from a human donor who was either an allogeneic HSCT recipient or a stem cell or donor lymphocyte infusion donor (not recorded which). It is not recorded whose cells these are; they may come from a transplant donor. The V gene is TRBV11-3, the J gene TRBJ2-2; 14 bases are shared with TRBD2. This CDR3 reads CASSKGLAGGDRELFF. CDR3 bases: TGTGCCAGCAGCAAAGGACTAGCGGGAGGAGACCGGGAGCTGTTTTTT.